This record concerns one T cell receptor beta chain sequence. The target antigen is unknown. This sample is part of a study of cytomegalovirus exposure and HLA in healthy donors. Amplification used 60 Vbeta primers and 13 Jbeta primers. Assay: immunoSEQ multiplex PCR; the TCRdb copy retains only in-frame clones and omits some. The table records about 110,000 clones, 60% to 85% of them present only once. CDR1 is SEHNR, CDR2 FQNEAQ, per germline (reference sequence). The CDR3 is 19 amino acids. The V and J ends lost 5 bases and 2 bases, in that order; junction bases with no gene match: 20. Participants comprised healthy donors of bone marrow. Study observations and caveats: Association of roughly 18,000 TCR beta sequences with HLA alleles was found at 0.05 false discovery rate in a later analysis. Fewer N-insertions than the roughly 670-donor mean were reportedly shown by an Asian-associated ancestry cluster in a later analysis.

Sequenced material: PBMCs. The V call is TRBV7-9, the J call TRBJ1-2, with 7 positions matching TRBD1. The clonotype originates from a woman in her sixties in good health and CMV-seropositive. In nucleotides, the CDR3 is TGTGCCAGCAGCCCCTACACAGGGGACTCGCATAAAAGAAACTATGGCTACACCTTC. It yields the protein CASSPYTGDSHKRNYGYTF.